This TCR beta chain was sequenced during a study of cytomegalovirus exposure and HLA in healthy donors (dated by TCRdb to about 2017). Notes on the research overall: According to an earlier analysis of 450 to 650 of the donors, about 179 million T cells yielded roughly 110 million unique TCR beta sequences and approximately 280 Gb of sequence data. The aim of the study was to test whether cataloging public T cell receptors could identify signatures of past pathogen exposure. A later genetic analysis took genome-wide SNP genotypes for about 65% of the 666 donors and used that subset as a discovery cohort. An earlier analysis of fewer than 750 of the donors used high-throughput TCR beta sequencing to judge whether each TCR beta V gene segment behaved as functional or pseudogenic. In the later analysis, no new phenotypic data were used to find candidate immune exposures; instead, reliance was placed on TCR beta sequences and their occurrence across donors. Donor age, sex, ethnicity and CMV serostatus were collected together with the repertoire data. Using immunosequencing, the study profiled T cell repertoires from about 620 subjects and related those repertoires to cytomegalovirus serostatus. On average, roughly 250,000 unique TCR beta nucleotide sequences were sequenced per donor among about 400 genotyped donors of the cohort, with roughly 19% of those sequences being non-productive. All discovery cohort repertoires had been generated using a single sequencing platform. An early release that covered roughly 600 HLA-typed donors contained approximately 300 gigabases of sequencing data and 85 million to 100 million unique TCR sequences. The study combined high-throughput TCR immunosequencing, statistical association of individual TCRs with disease status, and machine learning to predict cytomegalovirus infection status. Both class I and class II loci were covered by HLA typing, at four-digit resolution. A later analysis re-examined previously published TCR beta repertoires from 500 to 700 donors and added high-resolution HLA genotyping to investigate patterns of TCR occurrence. Typing coverage differed by locus: A, B, C, DRB1 and DQB1 were typed in roughly 620-630 donors, DQA1 in roughly 500, DPA1 in some 600, and DPB1 in 472. The genetic ancestry cluster associated with self-reported Caucasian donors included roughly 84% of the roughly 400 genotyped donors. In addition to the first cohort of roughly 700 subjects, a separate validation cohort of approximately 130 different subjects was used. Four or five DR-DQ haplotypes were handled as single units for association and clustering because linkage in the cohort was strong. Summary of the overall study and its limitations: In a later analysis, several top co-occurrence clusters were reported to appear linked to parvovirus B19, influenza, CMV and Epstein-Barr virus. In a later analysis, TCR association rates were found to vary across HLA loci, with the most associated TCRs seen for DRB1 alleles and the fewest for HLA-C alleles. Most TCR sequences were seen in very few donors, while some public TCRs were found in many individuals. The 87-base-pair reads could not distinguish some IMGT-functional V segments, including TRBV6-2 and TRBV6-3, so those segments were excluded. In an earlier analysis of fewer than 700 of the donors, most TCR beta V segments appeared in productive rearrangements about 87% or about 30% of the time, broadly matching IMGT annotations. A later analysis found that HLA-associated TCR beta chains were more clonally expanded and had lower generation probabilities than equally common non-associated chains. According to a later genetic analysis, donors in an Asian-associated ancestry cluster had fewer N-insertions in productive TCRs than the roughly 700-donor mean. Three of the identified cytomegalovirus-associated TCR beta chains were confirmed in vitro to be specific for cytomegalovirus antigens. A later analysis found that most CMV-associated TCR beta chains appeared HLA-restricted, with HLA associations seemingly driven largely by CMV exposure. The classifier was reported to diagnose cytomegalovirus status with high specificity and sensitivity in both the original and validation cohorts. A further reported finding was that TCR beta sequences accurately predicted the HLA-A and HLA-B alleles for most subjects in the first cohort. Immune exposure information for the cohort was limited to CMV serostatus. Correlated functional status among segregating V segments might reflect linkage disequilibrium, but an unknown experimental factor could not be ruled out. Assigning TCR associations to individual alleles was difficult when HLA alleles, especially DR and DQ, strongly co-occurred. According to the authors, the approach could potentially be generalized to other disease states and immunological phenotypes. The study listed 164 TCR beta chains as associated with cytomegalovirus. A cluster of highly shared sequence variants was judged likely to represent a technical artifact of the sequencing pipeline. Because HLA typing was unavailable for some donors at each locus, only the typed subset was used in association tests. In a later genetic analysis, a missense DCLRE1C variant was associated with V-gene and J-gene trimming of TCR beta chains, and the association was replicated in an independent cohort. Specific HLA alleles were associated with 15,000 to 20,000 TCR beta sequences at a false discovery rate of 0.05 in a later analysis. The presence/absence analyses assumed that sequencing depth was roughly uniform across donors, and that assumption may not be true. Because counts were too low, seventeen rarely observed V segments, including chromosome 9 orphons, were excluded from the earlier analysis of a few hundred of the donors. This cohort had only TCR beta chains sequenced, and the lack of alpha or paired-chain data limited which features could be detected.

The library relied on the immunoSEQ multiplex PCR assay. For the multiplex PCR, a mixture combining 60 forward primers for TCR Vbeta segments and 13 reverse primers for TCR Jbeta segments was used. The CDR3 region of rearranged TCR beta genes was amplified from genomic DNA with a multiplex PCR assay. Amplified TCR beta libraries were sequenced as 87-base-pair reads on the Illumina HiSeq System. In the original analysis: A later analysis counted approximately 84 million unique TCR beta chains across the approximately 700 repertoires, and about 10 million of these chains were shared by at least two donors. A nearest-neighbor algorithm error-corrected the raw reads and collapsed the reads into unique sequences, merging closely related sequences to remove PCR and sequencing errors. V, D and J gene segments were assigned by aligning CDR3 sequences to IMGT reference sequences. For a sequence to be retained, a match of at least six nucleotides was required to both a V gene segment and a J gene segment. A rearrangement was called productive if the CDR3 had no stop codons and remained in frame with V and J, and every other rearrangement was called non-productive. Following IMGT convention, CDR3 was defined as the stretch from the second conserved V-encoded cysteine up to the conserved J-encoded phenylalanine. In an earlier analysis of around 570 of the donors, sequences lacking an unambiguous match to a single V gene segment were excluded. An earlier analysis of under 750 of the donors called V segments functional above 56.7% productive rearrangements and segregating when the between-donor standard deviation exceeded 5%. To diagnose cytomegalovirus status from the catalog of TCR beta chain sequences, a statistical classification framework was built. In a later analysis, V and J genes were assigned by comparing TCR nucleotide sequences against IMGT/GENE-DB human TR gene sequences. A later analysis assigned CDR3 sequences and most-parsimonious VDJ recombination scenarios with the TCRdist pipeline. In a later analysis, each TCR beta chain was defined by its CDR3 amino acid sequence together with its V-gene family, and reads lacking a unique V-gene family were excluded. In a later analysis, a few hundred highly shared, low-generation-probability nucleotide sequences were removed to address suspected cross-contamination and a sequencing artifact. In a later analysis, a clonal expansion index for each public chain was calculated from normalized within-repertoire ranks of inferred template counts. In a later analysis, generation probabilities were computed using a VDJ recombination model fitted to out-of-frame rearrangements, and the results were checked against IGoR. In a later analysis, hypergeometric tests were used to score TCR-TCR, TCR-HLA and TCR-CMV co-occurrence, with a repertoire-size bias correction applied to TCR pairs. In a later analysis, false discovery rates were estimated by permuting HLA or CMV assignments 20 times. In a later analysis, co-occurring TCRs were grouped using DBSCAN, with TCRdist sequence similarity added in when clustering inside HLA-allele-positive subsets. Repertoires with fewer than 30,000 or more than 120,000 public chains, plus five repertoires with anomalous nucleotide sharing, were excluded from co-occurrence clustering. TCRdb stores this immuneACCESS table with in-frame sequences only. Part of the clones is absent; in the studies checked, under half of the shortfall reflects unresolved V genes, and no reason is known for the rest. V and J calls and clone size are copied from that table; D and trimming were computed from the DNA. The sample contains just over 150,000 clones, 70% to 90% of them found a single time. The ten largest clones capture more than 2% of the sample.

The cohort was made up of 500 to 800 healthy bone marrow donors. At the time of sampling, every cohort member was nominally healthy, though immune exposures that went unrecorded were likely present. The donor was CMV seropositive and belonged to the group of 270 or so seropositive cohort members. Each donor provided a peripheral blood sample, and peripheral blood mononuclear cells were used for TCR beta sequencing. The Qiagen DNeasy Blood Extraction Kit was used to extract genomic DNA from the blood cell samples. V ends up 9 bases short and J 0 bases short, with an unmatched junction base count of 9. The CDR3 contains 15 residues, cysteine and phenylalanine counted. The DNA shown is the 45-base CDR3, in frame from base 1. According to the germline V gene, CDR1 reads SNHLY and CDR2 reads FYNNEI. This clone has only one observation. What this receptor recognizes is not known. No much larger clone exists at a distance of one base, and base qualities are not known.

This chain is built from TRBV2 and TRBJ2-3; 7 nucleotides in the junction match TRBD1. The receptor comes from a young man in good health and CMV-seropositive. Material: PBMCs. The CDR3 in this case is CASEWDRKSTDTQYF. The sequenced DNA: TGTGCCAGTGAATGGGACAGAAAAAGCACAGATACGCAGTATTTT.